The rows below give T cell receptor beta chains drawn from one sample of a study of T cell responses to AZD1222 COVID-19 vaccine. Sequencing was performed with immunoSEQ multiplex PCR; in TCRdb, only in-frame clones are kept and a portion is missing. The sample carries 90,000 to 120,000 clones, around 90% recorded once. This specimen was peripheral blood, taken on day 0 of AZD1222 vaccination. The receptors were sampled from an adult in good health. Both conserved end residues are part of each CDR3. Fields, in order: V gene, J gene, CDR3 protein.

>TRBV19|TRBJ2-6
CASTVDRVSSGANVLTF
>TRBV10-3|TRBJ2-5
CATLRPGQGVETQYF
>TRBV2|TRBJ1-5
CASSDLQAIHQPQHF
>TRBV5-1|TRBJ1-1
CASSLEEYIVAFF
>TRBV15|TRBJ1-5
CATSPRRSGRNNQPQHF
>TRBV6-1|TRBJ1-1
CASSERRTLNTEAFF
>TRBV30|TRBJ1-2
CAWRVAAGYTF
>TRBV6-1|TRBJ2-1
CASSGRQGQAVDEQFF
>TRBV18|TRBJ1-1
CASSPPEAGTMNTEAFF
>TRBV6-6|TRBJ2-1
CASSGTGDYNEQFF
>TRBV9|TRBJ2-2
CASSDRGETGELFF
>TRBV15|TRBJ1-1
CATSRKGDEAFF
>TRBV5-1|TRBJ1-6
CASSLVSHTRGPGQSPLHF
>TRBV5-4|TRBJ1-1
CASSLISTEAFF
>TRBV4-3|TRBJ2-2
CASSQESGGGGELFF
>TRBV2|TRBJ1-2
CASNGGRGEGGYTF